The rows below give T cell receptor beta chains drawn from one sample of a study of cytomegalovirus exposure and HLA in healthy donors. Libraries were prepared by immunoSEQ multiplex PCR; TCRdb keeps only in-frame clonotypes and omits some of them. The data show tens of thousands of clones, and the top ten clones hold 10% to 15%. Sequenced: PBMCs. These receptors originate from a woman aged 25-40 years in good health and CMV-seropositive. Each CDR3 is given with its conserved first and last residue. The order of the fields is J gene, V gene, CDR3 length, D gene, CDR3 protein, CDR3 DNA. The D gene is left open where the match is weak.

>TRBJ2-6|TRBV11-2|15|.
CASSSREAGANVLTF
TGTGCCAGCAGCTCCAGGGAGGCTGGGGCCAACGTCCTGACTTTC
>TRBJ1-1|TRBV4-1|15|.
CASSQLDRTNTEAFF
TGCGCCAGCAGCCAACTTGACAGAACGAACACTGAAGCTTTCTTT
>TRBJ2-2|TRBV9|16|.
CASSAGRGWDTGELFF
TGTGCCAGCAGCGCTGGGAGGGGGTGGGACACCGGGGAGCTGTTTTTT
>TRBJ2-7|TRBV7-9|13|.
CASSRPSAYEQYF
TGTGCCAGCAGCCGTCCCAGCGCCTACGAGCAGTACTTC
>TRBJ2-1|TRBV5-1|17|.
CASSLRLAGPSDNEQFF
TGCGCCAGCAGCCTACGCTTGGCGGGTCCCTCTGACAATGAGCAGTTCTTC
>TRBJ2-1|TRBV5-6|16|TRBD2
CASRKRLAGIHNEQFF
TGTGCCAGCAGGAAGAGACTAGCGGGAATTCACAATGAGCAGTTCTTC
>TRBJ2-3|TRBV5-4|13|.
CASTVSGTDTQYF
TGTGCCAGCACCGTTAGCGGCACAGATACGCAGTATTTT
>TRBJ2-3|TRBV7-2|15|TRBD2
CASSLTSGETDTQYF
TGTGCCAGCAGCTTAACTAGCGGTGAGACAGATACGCAGTATTTT
>TRBJ2-7|TRBV7-3|14|TRBD1
CASSPGTGMREQYF
TGTGCCAGCAGCCCCGGGACAGGGATGAGGGAGCAGTACTTC
>TRBJ1-1|TRBV11-2|12|.
CASSLVRVEAFF
TGTGCCAGCAGCTTAGTCAGGGTTGAAGCTTTCTTT
>TRBJ2-1|TRBV4-1|16|TRBD2
CASSQDMSGRGPEQFF
TGCGCCAGCAGCCAAGATATGAGCGGGAGGGGACCTGAGCAGTTCTTC
>TRBJ2-4|TRBV9|15|.
CASSPFPVEGNIQYF
TGTGCCAGCAGCCCATTCCCCGTGGAGGGGAACATTCAGTACTTC
>TRBJ1-3|TRBV9|15|.
CASSIGVAGQNTIYF
TGTGCCAGCAGCATCGGGGTGGCAGGTCAAAACACCATATATTTT
>TRBJ1-1|TRBV6-9|12|TRBD1
CASDRGSVEAFF
TGTGCCAGCGACAGGGGTTCTGTTGAAGCTTTCTTT
>TRBJ2-1|TRBV5-1|21|TRBD2
CASSLQPPGLAGGLRVSSKFF
TGCGCCAGCAGCTTGCAGCCGCCGGGACTAGCGGGGGGTCTTCGGGTTTCGAGCAAATTCTTC
>TRBJ1-1|TRBV5-4|14|TRBD1
CASSPWTGNTEAFF
TGTGCCAGCAGCCCCTGGACAGGGAACACTGAAGCTTTCTTT
>TRBJ2-2|TRBV5-6|14|.
CASSLSPGAGELFF
TGTGCCAGCAGCTTGTCTCCCGGGGCCGGGGAGCTGTTTTTT
>TRBJ2-3|TRBV30|16|.
CAWRGGAGGGLDTQYF
TGTGCCTGGAGGGGGGGGGCAGGGGGCGGACTCGATACGCAGTATTTT
>TRBJ1-1|TRBV29-1|15|.
CSADPWGGREPEAFF
TGCAGCGCGGACCCATGGGGGGGTAGGGAACCTGAAGCTTTCTTT
>TRBJ1-4|TRBV5-8|14|.
CASSLLGAGEKLFF
TGTGCCAGCAGCTTGTTGGGGGCTGGAGAAAAACTGTTTTTT
>TRBJ2-4|TRBV11-3|14|TRBD2
CASSLGRGGFIQYF
TGTGCCAGCAGCTTAGGGAGGGGAGGGTTCATTCAGTACTTC
>TRBJ2-7|TRBV7-9|13|.
CASSLRRGHEQYF
TGTGCCAGCAGCTTAAGGAGGGGACACGAGCAGTACTTC
>TRBJ2-7|TRBV6-6|13|.
CASSYGRLYEQYF
TGTGCCAGCAGTTACGGCAGGCTTTACGAGCAGTACTTC
>TRBJ2-2|TRBV7-6|16|.
CASSLEQGATTGELFF
TGTGCCAGCAGCTTAGAACAGGGAGCAACCACCGGGGAGCTGTTTTTT
>TRBJ2-4|TRBV9|13|.
CASSPGAKNIQYF
TGTGCCAGCAGCCCGGGGGCCAAAAACATTCAGTACTTC
>TRBJ1-1|TRBV7-6|15|.
CASSTRGGLNTEAFF
TGTGCCAGCAGCACCCGGGGAGGGTTGAACACTGAAGCTTTCTTT
>TRBJ2-1|TRBV7-2|17|.
CASSLGPRGGTNNEQFF
TGTGCCAGCAGCTTAGGACCGAGGGGGGGGACGAACAATGAGCAGTTCTTC
>TRBJ2-1|TRBV7-9|15|.
CASSPRFGSAGEQFF
TGTGCCAGCAGCCCTCGTTTCGGGAGCGCAGGAGAGCAGTTCTTC
>TRBJ2-7|TRBV6-1|15|.
CASKGDGPGAYEQYF
TGTGCCAGCAAGGGAGATGGGCCGGGGGCCTACGAGCAGTACTTC
>TRBJ1-3|TRBV19|15|TRBD1
CASSGTTGRGNTIYF
TGTGCCAGTAGTGGAACGACAGGGCGCGGAAACACCATATATTTT
>TRBJ2-1|TRBV6-4|15|TRBD2
CASSPTSGDYNEQFF
TGTGCCAGCAGTCCGACTAGCGGGGACTACAATGAGCAGTTCTTC
>TRBJ1-1|TRBV30|13|.
CAWNLDRRTEAFF
TGTGCCTGGAACTTAGACAGGAGGACTGAAGCTTTCTTT
>TRBJ2-5|TRBV15|13|.
CATSRDPSETQYF
TGTGCCACCAGCAGAGATCCCTCGGAGACCCAGTACTTC
>TRBJ1-5|TRBV10-3|14|.
CAISEDRNNQPQHF
TGTGCCATCAGTGAAGACAGAAATAATCAGCCCCAGCATTTT
>TRBJ2-7|TRBV6-1|14|TRBD1
CASSHRDRDYEQYF
TGTGCCAGCAGCCACAGGGACAGGGATTACGAGCAGTACTTC
>TRBJ1-5|TRBV6-1|15|.
CASSPPTDSNQPQHF
TGTGCCAGCAGTCCCCCTACAGATAGCAATCAGCCCCAGCATTTT
>TRBJ1-2|TRBV27|15|TRBD1
CASSPRTGANYGYTF
TGTGCCAGCAGTCCCCGGACAGGGGCTAACTATGGCTACACCTTC
>TRBJ2-4|TRBV2|16|TRBD2
CASSFGLAGNKNIQYF
TGTGCCAGCAGTTTCGGACTAGCGGGAAACAAAAACATTCAGTACTTC
>TRBJ1-6|TRBV4-1|14|.
CASSQGGWDTPLHF
TGCGCCAGCAGCCAAGGGGGCTGGGACACACCCCTCCACTTT
>TRBJ1-5|TRBV6-6|14|TRBD1
CASRTGWGNQPQHF
TGTGCCAGCCGGACAGGGTGGGGCAATCAGCCCCAGCATTTT
>TRBJ2-7|TRBV5-1|14|TRBD1
CASSLETGGYEQYF
TGCGCCAGCAGCTTGGAAACAGGGGGGTACGAGCAGTACTTC
>TRBJ2-3|TRBV19|15|TRBD2
CASGLAGGLGDTQYF
TGTGCCAGTGGACTAGCGGGAGGGCTGGGAGATACGCAGTATTTT
>TRBJ1-2|TRBV18|14|.
CASSDTGGNYGYTF
TGTGCCAGCTCGGACACGGGGGGGAATTATGGCTACACCTTC
>TRBJ1-1|TRBV6-1|13|.
CASSVDRNTEAFF
TGTGCCAGCAGTGTCGACAGAAACACTGAAGCTTTCTTT
>TRBJ2-3|TRBV5-1|15|.
CASSTKSRLTDTQYF
TGCGCCAGCAGCACAAAATCAAGACTCACAGATACGCAGTATTTT
>TRBJ1-5|TRBV10-3|14|TRBD1
CAISGTGGNQPQHF
TGTGCCATCAGTGGGACAGGGGGGAATCAGCCCCAGCATTTT
>TRBJ2-5|TRBV30|14|TRBD2
CAWSTLAGEGAQYF
TGTGCCTGGAGTACCCTAGCGGGGGAGGGGGCCCAGTACTTC
>TRBJ1-2|TRBV7-9|11|.
CASSLLSGYTF
TGTGCCAGCAGCCTACTGAGTGGCTACACCTTC